Listed below are T cell receptor beta chains from one sample, sequenced in a study of PD-L1 blockade in urothelial cancer. The method was immunoSEQ multiplex PCR; TCRdb's version includes in-frame clones alone and lacks a portion of them. The sample has 57,000 or so clones; around 80% are singletons. The starting material was PBMCs, obtained around atezolizumab (anti-PD-L1) treatment. The receptors were gathered from a man aged 70-80 years with urothelial cancer. CDR3s include the opening cysteine and the closing phenylalanine or tryptophan. Fields, in order: V gene, J gene, D gene, clone size, CDR3 DNA, CDR3 protein. The D gene is left open where the match is weak. Only part of the rows carry a size: once, few, many, or a class if the clone is expanded.

>TRBV5-5|TRBJ1-1|-|few
TGTGCCAGCAGCCACCAGGCGTGGACTGAAGCTTTCTTT
CASSHQAWTEAFF
>TRBV2|TRBJ2-1|TRBD2|-
TGTGCCAGCAGTGAAGCTGGCAGCGGGAGCGTCTATGAGCAGTTCTTC
CASSEAGSGSVYEQFF
>TRBV4-1|TRBJ2-7|-|-
TGCGCCAGCAGCCAGGAGGGAGGGGGAGTCTCCGAGCAGTACTTC
CASSQEGGGVSEQYF
>TRBV6-5|TRBJ2-1|TRBD2|-
TGTGCCAGCAGTTATGGGACTAGCATCTTCGATGAGCAGTTCTTC
CASSYGTSIFDEQFF
>TRBV27|TRBJ2-7|-|-
TGTGCCAGCAGTGGGGCGGCCCGGAGCTACGAGCAGTACTTC
CASSGAARSYEQYF
>TRBV6-6|TRBJ2-1|TRBD2|-
TGTGCCAGCAGCTCCCGACTAGCGGGGTACAATGAGCAGTTCTTC
CASSSRLAGYNEQFF
>TRBV14|TRBJ1-2|-|-
TGTGCCAGCAGCCAAGATCAGGGTCTCGGTGGCTACACCTTC
CASSQDQGLGGYTF
>TRBV7-4|TRBJ1-5|TRBD1|-
TGTGCCAGCAGCCACAGGGGGCATTATAGCAATCAGCCCCAGCATTTT
CASSHRGHYSNQPQHF
>TRBV6-1|TRBJ1-1|TRBD1|-
TGTGCCAGCAGTGGGACAGGGCGCGGCACTGAAGCTTTCTTT
CASSGTGRGTEAFF
>TRBV5-1|TRBJ2-6|-|-
TGCGCCAGCAGGTCGACAGGCTCTGGGGCCAACGTCCTGACTTTC
CASRSTGSGANVLTF
>TRBV7-2|TRBJ2-5|TRBD1|-
TGTGCCAGCAGCCTACAAGGGGGCAGAGAGACCCAGTACTTC
CASSLQGGRETQYF
>TRBV5-6|TRBJ1-5|-|-
TGTGCCAGCAGCTTGGCCGGGCAGCCCCAGCATTTT
CASSLAGQPQHF
>TRBV18|TRBJ2-7|TRBD2|once
TGTGCCAGCTCACCTAGCGGGAGGGCCAACGAGCAGTACTTC
CASSPSGRANEQYF
>TRBV6-5|TRBJ2-7|-|-
TGTGCCAGCAGTTACAGGAGCTCCTACGAGCAGTACTTC
CASSYRSSYEQYF
>TRBV10-1|TRBJ2-1|-|-
TGCGCCAGCAGTTCCGCTCGGGATGAGCAGTTCTTC
CASSSARDEQFF
>TRBV30|TRBJ1-2|-|-
TGTGCCTGGAGCGGCGGGGAGGACTATGGCTACACCTTC
CAWSGGEDYGYTF
>TRBV19|TRBJ1-5|-|-
TGTGCCAGTAGTCCCTCGGTTCAGCCCCAGCATTTT
CASSPSVQPQHF
>TRBV14|TRBJ1-2|-|-
TGTGCCAGCAGCCAATCAGTTAACTATGGCTACACCTTC
CASSQSVNYGYTF
>TRBV5-4|TRBJ2-1|-|-
TGTGCCAGCCGAGAGAGCTCCTACAATGAGCAGTTCTTC
CASRESSYNEQFF
>TRBV30|TRBJ2-3|TRBD2|once
TGTGCCTGGAGTCCGCTAGCGGGAGCGGCGGATACGCAGTATTTT
CAWSPLAGAADTQYF
>TRBV2|TRBJ1-2|-|-
TGTGCCAGCATGGGCACTAACTATGGCTACACCTTC
CASMGTNYGYTF
>TRBV6-5|TRBJ2-2|-|-
TGTGCCAGCAGTTACTCGTCTACCCGAACCGGGGAGCTGTTTTTT
CASSYSSTRTGELFF
>TRBV6-1|TRBJ1-1|-|-
TGTGCCGTGGGACTGTTGAACACTGAAGCTTTCTTT
CAVGLLNTEAFF
>TRBV7-2|TRBJ1-1|-|few
TGTGCCAGCAGCTCGGGGACAACGAACACTGAAGCTTTCTTT
CASSSGTTNTEAFF
>TRBV7-7|TRBJ2-1|TRBD2|-
TGTGCTAGCAGCCCCTCTAGCGGGGGGGGTTACAATGAGCAGTTCTTC
CASSPSSGGGYNEQFF
>TRBV5-6|TRBJ2-5|-|few
TGTGCCAGCAGCTTGAGGACACCTCAAGAGACCCAGTACTTC
CASSLRTPQETQYF
>TRBV6-5|TRBJ1-3|-|-
TGTGCCAGCACCAATGGAAACACCATATATTTT
CASTNGNTIYF
>TRBV5-4|TRBJ1-4|TRBD1|-
TGTGCCAGCAGCCCGGACAGGGGAAATGAAAAACTGTTTTTT
CASSPDRGNEKLFF
>TRBV10-3|TRBJ1-1|TRBD1|-
TGTGCCATCAGTCGACAGGGGGCGTTGGCTGAAGCTTTCTTT
CAISRQGALAEAFF
>TRBV9|TRBJ2-3|-|-
TGTGCCAGCAGCGTATTTGGAGTAACTAGCACAGATACGCAGTATTTT
CASSVFGVTSTDTQYF
>TRBV16|TRBJ2-1|TRBD2|-
TGTGCCAGCAGCCAATCGGTACTAGCGGAGGACAATGAGCAGTTCTTC
CASSQSVLAEDNEQFF
>TRBV19|TRBJ1-4|TRBD1|-
TGTGCCAGTAGTCCGGGACAGGCTGAAAAACTGTTTTTT
CASSPGQAEKLFF
>TRBV7-9|TRBJ2-7|TRBD1|-
TGTGCCAGCAGCTTGGACAGGGGACGGGGCGAGCAGTACTTC
CASSLDRGRGEQYF
>TRBV27|TRBJ1-1|-|-
TGTGCCAGCAGTTTCGGGGGAGCGGCGATGAACACTGAAGCTTTCTTT
CASSFGGAAMNTEAFF
>TRBV4-1|TRBJ1-4|TRBD1|-
TGCGCCAGCAGCCAAGGACAGGGGGTAACAACTAATGAAAAACTGTTTTTT
CASSQGQGVTTNEKLFF
>TRBV7-2|TRBJ1-1|TRBD1|-
TGTGCCAGCAGAGAGACAGGGTTGGGAACTGAAGCTTTCTTT
CASRETGLGTEAFF
>TRBV19|TRBJ2-3|TRBD2|-
TGTGCCAGTCGGGGGGGTAGAATGACCTCAGATACGCAGTATTTT
CASRGGRMTSDTQYF
>TRBV29-1|TRBJ2-1|TRBD2|-
TGCAGCGTTTCGGGACTAGCGGGGAGTAGCTCCTACAATGAGCAGTTCTTC
CSVSGLAGSSSYNEQFF
>TRBV4-1|TRBJ2-1|-|-
TGCGCCAGCAGCCAGATCCTAGGGGGGGCTTGGAGCAATGAGCAGTTCTTC
CASSQILGGAWSNEQFF
>TRBV7-6|TRBJ2-7|TRBD1|few
TGTGCCAGCAGCTTGGACAGGGGTCCCTACGAGCAGTACTTC
CASSLDRGPYEQYF
>TRBV7-2|TRBJ2-1|TRBD2|-
TGTGCCAGCAGCTTAGGTGGGACTAGCGGCGAGCAGTTCTTC
CASSLGGTSGEQFF
>TRBV5-1|TRBJ1-4|-|-
TGCGCCAGCAGCTTTGCAGGGACTAATGAAAAACTGTTTTTT
CASSFAGTNEKLFF
>TRBV5-1|TRBJ2-7|-|-
TGCGCCAGCAGTTGGGGGCCAGGGGTAGCCGAGCAGTACTTC
CASSWGPGVAEQYF
>TRBV6-1|TRBJ1-5|-|-
TGTGCCTCAGCGGGTACAGGCAATCAGCCCCAGCATTTT
CASAGTGNQPQHF
>TRBV19|TRBJ1-1|TRBD1|-
TGTGCCAGTAGTATAGGGCCGACCAGGGGGACTGAAGCTTTCTTT
CASSIGPTRGTEAFF
>TRBV7-2|TRBJ2-7|-|-
TGTGCCAGCAGCTTAGATTACGGAGACGAGCAGTACTTC
CASSLDYGDEQYF
>TRBV19|TRBJ1-3|-|-
TGTGCCAGTAGTCTCCTCAGCTCTGGAAACACCATATATTTT
CASSLLSSGNTIYF
>TRBV4-1|TRBJ1-5|TRBD1|few
TGCGCCAGCAGCCAAACAGGGGGCTATAGCAATCAGCCCCAGCATTTT
CASSQTGGYSNQPQHF
>TRBV5-4|TRBJ1-2|-|-
TGTGCCAGCAGCGCAATGCCAGGGGTTCATAACTATGGCTACACCTTC
CASSAMPGVHNYGYTF
>TRBV11-3|TRBJ2-2|-|-
TGTGCCAGCAGCTTGACGTCAGGGGTCCCTAGGCTGTTTTTT
CASSLTSGVPRLFF